One and the same sample provided the 25 T cell receptor beta chains below, sequenced in a study of human T cells and chemical hapten exposure. TCRdb analysed the RACE reads with MiXCR anew, one entry per CDR3 protein. The table lists around 160,000 distinct CDR3 sequences, around 15% of them singletons. Time point given: patch test 1, 2 weeks after DPC sensitization. Documented treatment: therapeutic diphenylcyclopropenone sensitization with weekly scalp DPC. This specimen consisted of whole blood, obtained in connection with sensitization to the hapten diphenylcyclopropenone (DPC). The receptors originated from a woman aged 25 to 39 with alopecia areata. Some clones in this sample may be carry-over from other donors' samples.

The chain is built from TRBV11-2 and TRBJ2-2; D gene ambiguous. Germline CDR1 reads SGHAT; CDR2 reads FQNNGV. The germline V and J ends were trimmed by 0 bases and 7 bases, with 3 bases remaining between them. The CDR3 runs to 12 residues. CDR3 protein: CASSLEVGELFF. In nucleotides, the CDR3 is TGTGCCAGCAGCTTAGAGGTCGGGGAGCTGTTTTTT.

The rearrangement uses TRBV5-6 and TRBJ2-7, with D perhaps being TRBD1 or TRBD2 (5 bases each). The CDR3 is 14 amino acids. Germline V lookup: CDR1 SGHDT, CDR2 YYEEEE. V was shortened by 4 bases and J by 3 bases, with 14 bases between the two germline ends. The CDR3: CASSNRDRNYEQYF. In DNA, the CDR3 is TGTGCCAGCAGCAACCGGGACCGAAACTACGAGCAGTACTTC. The full variable domain, with the rest looked up from reference TRBV5-6 and TRBJ2-7, is DAGVTQSPTHLIKTRGQQVTLRCSPKSGHDTVSWYQQALGQGPQFIFQYYEEEERQRGNFPDRFSGHQFPNYSSELNVNALLLGDSALYLCASSNRDRNYEQYFGPGTRLTVT.

The CDR3 DNA follows: TGTGCCTGGAGCCGGAATTCACCCCTCCACTTT. Its protein product is CAWSRNSPLHF. V usage is TRBV30 and J usage is TRBJ1-6; no firm D call. The CDR3 has 11 residues. Trimming removed 3 bases from V and 7 bases from J, with 4 bases in between. In germline, CDR1 is GTSNPN, CDR2 SVGIG (reference sequence). The full variable domain, its missing parts supplied by reference TRBV30 and TRBJ1-6, is SQTIHQWPATLVQPVGSPLSLECTVEGTSNPNLYWYRQAAGRGLQLLFYSVGIGQISSEVPQNLSASRPQDRQFILSSKKLLLSDSGFYLCAWSRNSPLHFGNGTRLTVT.

In regard to this clonotype: The junction departs from germline at one end; a sequencing error may be responsible. This rearrangement joins TRBV29-1 to TRBJ2-5; D is perhaps TRBD1 (5 bases). The germline CDR1 and CDR2 sequences are SQVTM and ANQGSEA. The CDR3 contains 14 residues. This CDR3 is CGVSGPGNTETQYF. The CDR3, as DNA: TGCGGCGTCTCAGGGCCAGGGAACACAGAGACCCAGTACTTC.

The sample holds a few counts of this clonotype. The chain uses TRBV29-1 and TRBJ1-2, with D possibly being TRBD1 (5 bases). The CDR3 extends over 17 amino acids. V shed 0 bases and J shed 5 bases, with 22 bases lying between them. The germline V gene encodes CDR1 SQVTM and CDR2 ANQGSEA. The CDR3 here is CSVEERFGRDREYGYTF. Here the CDR3 DNA reads TGCAGCGTTGAAGAGAGATTTGGGAGGGACCGCGAGTATGGCTACACCTTC.

There are many counts of this clonotype. This rearrangement joins TRBV20-1 to TRBJ2-3; TRBD1 aligns across 10 bases. Germline V lookup: CDR1 DFQATT, CDR2 SNEGSKA (reference sequence). The CDR3 runs 13 residues. The junction had 4 bases not matched to a gene; V was cut back by 4 bases and J by 6 bases. DNA for the CDR3: TGCAGTGCTAATGACAGGGGGCGGGATACGCAGTATTTT. This encodes CSANDRGRDTQYF.

J is TRBJ2-2 and V is TRBV7-2, with TRBD2 matching 10 bases. The trim removed 0 bases at V and 7 bases at J, leaving 11 bases unmatched. Germline V CDR1 and CDR2: SGHTA, FQGNSA. CDR3 size: 18 residues. Here the CDR3 DNA reads TGTGCCAGCAGCTTAGCGCAAAGCGGGAGGGCCTGGGGCGGGGAGCTGTTTTTT. It is translated as CASSLAQSGRAWGGELFF.

The table lists this clonotype with a few counts. The rearrangement links TRBV29-1 to TRBJ2-7; 7 positions agree with TRBD1. The germline V gene encodes CDR1 SQVTM and CDR2 ANQGSEA. The CDR3 contains 14 residues. Trimming removed 4 bases from V and 0 bases from J; junction bases left unmatched: 6. The DNA for the CDR3 is TGCAGCGTTGGTTGGCCAGGGGGCTCCTACGAGCAGTACTTC. Encoded protein: CSVGWPGGSYEQYF.

CDR3 residues: CASSVIPGGLDTQYF. The CDR3 nucleotides are TGTGCCAGCAGCGTTATCCCGGGAGGGTTAGATACGCAGTATTTT. The chain joins TRBV9 to TRBJ2-3; 8 nucleotides match TRBD2. Germline values: CDR1 SGDLS, CDR2 YYNGEE. The CDR3 has 15 residues. The V and J ends lost 2 bases and 5 bases, in that order; junction bases with no gene match: 7.

As DNA, the CDR3 is TGCAGCGTCGCCGTCGAATCCGTCGTCTACGAGCAGTACTTC. It translates to CSVAVESVVYEQYF. The chain has TRBV29-1 and TRBJ2-7, with D uncertain. The V and J ends lost 6 bases and 3 bases respectively, with 18 bases between them. The germline V gene encodes CDR1 SQVTM and CDR2 ANQGSEA. This CDR3 contains 14 residues.

V is TRBV28 and J is TRBJ1-6, with D possibly being TRBD1 (5 bases). CDR3 length equals 16 residues. CDR1 MDHEN and CDR2 SYDVKM come from the germline V gene. V was shortened by 8 bases and J by 0 bases, with 14 bases between the two germline ends. CDR3: CASSGQRGSYNSPLHF. The CDR3 region has the DNA TGTGCCAGCTCGGGGCAGCGAGGCTCCTATAATTCACCCCTCCACTTT.

The chain employs TRBV5-1 and TRBJ2-1; 10 bases map to TRBD2. Germline assignment: CDR1 SGHRS and CDR2 YFSETQ. The CDR3 runs 17 residues. With V trimmed by 0 bases and J by 0 bases, 3 bases remained unmatched. DNA for the CDR3: TGCGCCAGCAGCTTGGTACTAGCGGGGACCTCCTACAATGAGCAGTTCTTC. Residues: CASSLVLAGTSYNEQFF.

This clonotype was detected once. This sequence joins TRBV5-1 and TRBJ2-1; D is perhaps TRBD1 (6 bases). Per germline, CDR1 SGHRS and CDR2 YFSETQ. The CDR3 spans 16 residues. The V end was cut by 3 bases, the J end by 5 bases, with 18 bases between. This CDR3 reads CASSWIAGGRNNEQFF. CDR3 nucleotide sequence: TGCGCCAGCAGCTGGATCGCTGGGGGCAGAAACAATGAGCAGTTCTTC. The variable domain in full, completed from reference TRBV5-1 and TRBJ2-1, reads KAGVTQTPRYLIKTRGQQVTLSCSPISGHRSVSWYQQTPGQGLQFLFEYFSETQRNKGNFPGRFSGRQFSNSRSEMNVSTLELGDSALYLCASSWIAGGRNNEQFFGPGTRLTVL.

This sequence joins TRBV10-3 and TRBJ1-2; weak D call: TRBD1 (6 bases). The CDR3 covers 14 residues. Germline CDR1 and CDR2: ENHRY and SYGVKD. V lost 2 bases, J lost 4 bases, and 11 bases lay in between. CDR3 in amino acids: CAISEGQGSYGYTF. In DNA, the CDR3 is TGTGCCATCAGTGAGGGGCAGGGGAGCTATGGCTACACCTTC.

This clonotype was detected many times. V gene TRBV29-1 combines with J gene TRBJ2-3; D is possibly TRBD2 (6 bases). The CDR3 extends over 12 amino acids. Trimming removed 3 bases at V and 4 bases at J, with 8 bases between. Germline-derived CDR1 and CDR2 are SQVTM and ANQGSEA. In DNA, the CDR3 is TGCAGCGTTGAGGGCGGGGCAGATACGCAGTATTTT. Translating gives CSVEGGADTQYF.

The CDR3 coding sequence is TGCAGCGTTTCGGGGGTCCAAGAGACCCAGTACTTC. The encoded protein is CSVSGVQETQYF. This chain uses TRBV29-1 with TRBJ2-5, with a possible D match to TRBD2 (6 bases). Between the trimmed V and J ends, which lost 5 bases and 1 base, there was a span of 8 bases. Germline V lookup: CDR1 SQVTM, CDR2 ANQGSEA. The CDR3 spans 12 residues. The whole variable domain, filled in from reference TRBV29-1 and TRBJ2-5, reads SAVISQKPSRDICQRGTSLTIQCQVDSQVTMMFWYRQQPGQSLTLIATANQGSEATYESGFVIDKFPISRPNLTFSTLTVSNMSPEDSSIYLCSVSGVQETQYFGPGTRLLVL.

The chain carries TRBV7-2 and TRBJ2-7; no reliable D call. Germline assignment: CDR1 SGHTA and CDR2 FQGNSA. The CDR3 contains 12 residues. Trimming removed 4 bases from V and 7 bases from J, with 11 bases in between. Here the CDR3 reads CASSSSRKEQYF. The CDR3 DNA sequence: TGTGCCAGCAGCTCCAGCCGAAAGGAGCAGTACTTC.

The chain joins TRBV9 to TRBJ2-1; D is ambiguous. There are 14 residues in the CDR3. Per germline, CDR1 SGDLS and CDR2 YYNGEE. Trimming shortened V by 4 bases and J by 0 bases, and 8 bases separated the two germline ends. As DNA, the CDR3 is TGTGCCAGCAGCAACGACCACTCCTACAATGAGCAGTTCTTC. This gives the protein CASSNDHSYNEQFF.

This clonotype came up a few times. One junction end disagrees with the germline gene, perhaps due to a read error. The CDR3 coding sequence is TGTGCCAGCAGTTTGGGGTATGCTGAAGCTTTCTTT. Protein product: CASSLGYAEAFF. The V gene is TRBV5-8, the J gene TRBJ1-1; D call uncertain. The germline CDR1 and CDR2 sequences are SGHTS and YDEGEE. This CDR3 has 12 residues.

V is TRBV5-4 and J is TRBJ2-2, with D possibly being TRBD2 (5 bases). V was cut by 4 bases and J by 2 bases, with 15 bases left in between. The CDR3 is 16 amino acids. Per germline, CDR1 SGHNT and CDR2 YYREEE (reference sequence). In DNA form, the CDR3 reads TGTGCCAGCAGCCCCGGCGCGGGTGGCAACACCGGGGAGCTGTTTTTT. Amino acid sequence: CASSPGAGGNTGELFF.

This clonotype was detected a few times. The junction departs from germline at one end; a sequencing error may be responsible. V usage is TRBV5-1 and J usage is TRBJ2-7; a possible D gene is TRBD2 (5 bases). The CDR3 runs 12 residues. Germline CDR1 reads SGHRS; CDR2 reads YFSETQ. The DNA for the CDR3 is TGTGCCAGCAGCTTAGAGGGTTACGAGCAGTACTTC. This translates into CASSLEGYEQYF.

This clonotype showed up just a few times. The CDR3 sequence is CSVVPGQDGYTF. The CDR3 nucleotides read TGCAGCGTTGTTCCGGGACAGGATGGCTACACCTTC. The chain combines TRBV29-1 with TRBJ1-2; 8 bases are a match to TRBD1. Trimming took 4 bases from V and 6 from J; bases not matched to a gene: 4. The CDR3 has 12 residues. Germline assignment: CDR1 SQVTM and CDR2 ANQGSEA. Drawing the rest from reference TRBV29-1 and TRBJ1-2, the complete variable domain is SAVISQKPSRDICQRGTSLTIQCQVDSQVTMMFWYRQQPGQSLTLIATANQGSEATYESGFVIDKFPISRPNLTFSTLTVSNMSPEDSSIYLCSVVPGQDGYTFGSGTRLTVV.

This clonotype was found many times. The V call is TRBV20-1, the J call TRBJ1-1; D is possibly TRBD1 (5 bases). The CDR3 covers 13 residues. Germline CDR1 reads DFQATT; CDR2 reads SNEGSKA (reference sequence). Trimming pared 5 bases from V and 6 bases from J, leaving 16 bases between. The CDR3 DNA sequence: TGCAGTGCTGGCCCAGGGACCTTGGCTGAAGCTTTCTTT. Translation gives CSAGPGTLAEAFF.

Ten or more counts support this clonotype. This chain uses TRBV5-4 with TRBJ2-7, with 11 bases identical to TRBD1. The CDR3 contains 14 residues. V shed 3 bases, J shed 5 bases, and the junction held 4 bases outside the gene matches. Germline CDR1 is SGHNT and CDR2 is YYREEE (reference sequence). This CDR3 reads CASSSRTGGDEQYF. DNA of the CDR3: TGTGCCAGCAGCTCGAGGACAGGGGGCGACGAGCAGTACTTC.

This clonotype was seen a few times. The chain employs TRBV2 and TRBJ2-2; no firm D call. This CDR3 contains 13 residues. Trimming cost V 8 bases and J 3 bases, with 10 bases left between them. Germline CDR1 reads SNHLY; CDR2 reads FYNNEI. CDR3 nucleotide sequence: TGTGCCAGCTCTCGGTCTTACACCGGGGAGCTGTTTTTT. Amino acid sequence: CASSRSYTGELFF.